The text below deals with one T cell receptor (beta chain). Its matching antigen is unknown. Method: immunoSEQ multiplex PCR; TCRdb's copy keeps in-frame clones and lacks some. The data contain more than 95,000 clones, 90% to 95% of them seen just once; the ten biggest clones take up approximately 1.3%. This specimen belongs to a study of cytomegalovirus exposure and HLA in healthy donors. General observations from the study: The study found most TCR sequences rare, yet found some public TCRs in many donors.

Germline lookup yields CDR1 SGHAT and CDR2 FQNNGV. The CDR3 runs 15 residues. V lost 0 bases and J lost 4, with 10 bases in between. Sequencing was carried out using PBMCs. The receptor's source is a woman between 18 and 30 years old in good health and CMV-seronegative. The chain has TRBV11-2 and TRBJ2-1, with D perhaps matching TRBD2 (5 bases). In DNA, the CDR3 is TGTGCCAGCAGCTTAGATCGCGGCGGGTACAATGAGCAGTTCTTC. It encodes CASSLDRGGYNEQFF.